These T cell receptor beta chains were read from a single sample in a study of identical twins. TCRdb re-called the 5' RACE reads through MiXCR, storing one row per CDR3 protein. The sample contains 1.5 million to 2 million distinct CDR3 sequences, around a third of which appear only once. Sequenced sample: cord blood. The receptor source for this set is a newborn girl in good health. Each CDR3 is given with its conserved first and last residue. A D gene is named only where the DNA matches it firmly. Expanded clones get a size class; other rows say once, few or many, or leave the size out.

clone_size	j_call	v_call	d_call	cdr3_nt	cdr3_aa
-	TRBJ1-4	TRBV15	-	TGTGCCACCAGCAGAGCCCGGGGGAGAGAAAAACTGTTTTTT	CATSRARGREKLFF
few	TRBJ1-5	TRBV7-2	-	TGTGCCAGCAGCTTAGCGCTTCGAGCGAATCAGCCCCAGCATTTT	CASSLALRANQPQHF
few	TRBJ2-6	TRBV5-1	-	TGCGCCAGCAGCTTCAGGCCCTCTGGGGCCAACGTCCTGACTTTC	CASSFRPSGANVLTF
-	TRBJ1-5	TRBV20-1	-	TGCAGTGCTATAGGTCGTGGGGTGTGGAGCAATCAGCCCCAGCATTTT	CSAIGRGVWSNQPQHF
-	TRBJ2-3	TRBV4-2	-	TGTGCCAGCAGCCAACCCCTTGGACTGGCGGGGGCCCTGGGTACGCAGTATTTT	CASSQPLGLAGALGTQYF
few	TRBJ2-5	TRBV9	TRBD2	TGTGCCAGCAGCGTAGCTAGCGGGGGGATAGGATCGCAAGAGACCCAGTACTTC	CASSVASGGIGSQETQYF
-	TRBJ1-3	TRBV5-1	TRBD1	TGCGCCAGCAGCTTAGCCCCGGGACAGGGGGCTGGAAACACCATATATTTT	CASSLAPGQGAGNTIYF
-	TRBJ2-2	TRBV7-2	-	TGTGCCAGCAGCTTAGACGCAGGGGCCGGGGAGCTGTTTTTT	CASSLDAGAGELFF
-	TRBJ2-1	TRBV27	TRBD2	TGTGCCAGCAGTCCCCAGGGACTAGCGGGAGGAGAGCAGTTCTTC	CASSPQGLAGGEQFF
-	TRBJ1-6	TRBV3-1	-	TGTGCCAGCAGCCAAGGGGGCGCTTGGCAATCACCCCTCCACTTT	CASSQGGAWQSPLHF